This TCR beta chain was recorded in a study of blood T cells in healthy people across ages. Notes on this clonotype: No antigen is known for it.

For the second PCR, which ran for 7 to 11 cycles, a sample-barcoded 5' primer and a J-beta primer mix were used. Each cDNA molecule was tagged by a template-switch adaptor with 12 random nucleotides. TCRdb independently ran MiXCR on the 5' RACE reads; one entry per CDR3 protein. Found here are a few hundred thousand distinct CDR3 sequences, approximately 25% of them singletons; the top ten hold roughly 18%. The study, taken as a whole, reports: It was not known whether donors were CMV positive (a possible confounder of expanded clonotype changes).

In germline, CDR1 is SGHNT, CDR2 YENEEA. The V and J ends lost 1 base and 10 bases respectively, with 10 bases between them. The CDR3 runs 12 residues. The rearrangement joins TRBV11-3 to TRBJ1-1; D ambiguous. The TCR was taken from a woman between 65 and 79 years old in good health. Sequenced: blood. The CDR3 DNA reads as TGTGCCAGCAGCTTAGTCCCGGGTACAGCTTTCTTT. This codes for CASSLVPGTAFF.